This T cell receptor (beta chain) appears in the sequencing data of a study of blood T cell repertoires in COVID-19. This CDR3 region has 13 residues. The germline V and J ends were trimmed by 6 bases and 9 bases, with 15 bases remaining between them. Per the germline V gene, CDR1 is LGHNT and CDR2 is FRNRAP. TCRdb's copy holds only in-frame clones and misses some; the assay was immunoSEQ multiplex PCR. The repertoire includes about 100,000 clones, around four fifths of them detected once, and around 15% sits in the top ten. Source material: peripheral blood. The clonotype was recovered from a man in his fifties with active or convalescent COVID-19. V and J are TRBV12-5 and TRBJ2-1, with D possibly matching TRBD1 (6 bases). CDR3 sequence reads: CASGPPTGFEQFF. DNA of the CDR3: TGTGCTAGTGGGCCCCCAACAGGGTTTGAGCAGTTCTTC.